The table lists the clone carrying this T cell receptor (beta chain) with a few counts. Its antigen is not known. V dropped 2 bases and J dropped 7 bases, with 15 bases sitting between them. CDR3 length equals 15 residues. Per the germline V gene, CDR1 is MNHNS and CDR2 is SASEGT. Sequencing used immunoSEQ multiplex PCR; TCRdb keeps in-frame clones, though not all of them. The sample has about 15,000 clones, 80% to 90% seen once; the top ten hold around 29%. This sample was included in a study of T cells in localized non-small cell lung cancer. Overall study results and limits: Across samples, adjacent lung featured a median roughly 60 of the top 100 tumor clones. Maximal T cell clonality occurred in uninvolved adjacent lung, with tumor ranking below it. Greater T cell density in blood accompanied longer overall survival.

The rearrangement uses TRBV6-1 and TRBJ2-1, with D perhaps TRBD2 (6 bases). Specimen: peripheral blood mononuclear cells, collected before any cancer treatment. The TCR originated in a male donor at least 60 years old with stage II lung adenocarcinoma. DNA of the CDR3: TGTGCCAGCAGTGAACCCGGGAGAAAGATGAATGAGCAGTTCTTC. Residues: CASSEPGRKMNEQFF.